The present T cell receptor (beta chain) was sequenced within a study of T cell repertoires in cytomegalovirus infection. Study-wide background: HLA-C-restricted CMV epitopes, recently identified, and well-studied HLA-B-restricted ones were used by the study.

TCRdb re-called the reads with MiXCR, one entry per CDR3 protein. The sample records approximately 770,000 distinct CDR3 sequences, just under 30% being singletons. Study results and limitations: The cumulative frequency of public TCR beta families identified carriers of CMV plus the relevant HLA.

As for this clonotype: Its antigen is not known.

The sequencing here drew on cultured CD8+ T cells from PBMCs, taken from culture after CMV antigen stimulation. The TCR originated in a human donor in good health (CMV status not recorded). Some clones in this sample may be carry-over from other donors' samples.

CDR3 residues: CASSLSPTSGESTDTQYF. CDR3 nucleotides: TGCGCCAGCAGCCTCTCCCCGACTAGCGGGGAGAGCACAGATACGCAGTATTTT. The gene calls are TRBV4-1 and TRBJ2-3; TRBD2 matches at 11 bases. V was pared by 4 bases and J by 0 bases, with 9 bases of the junction left unmatched. CDR3 length: 18 residues. The germline gives CDR1 MGHRA, CDR2 YSYEKL.